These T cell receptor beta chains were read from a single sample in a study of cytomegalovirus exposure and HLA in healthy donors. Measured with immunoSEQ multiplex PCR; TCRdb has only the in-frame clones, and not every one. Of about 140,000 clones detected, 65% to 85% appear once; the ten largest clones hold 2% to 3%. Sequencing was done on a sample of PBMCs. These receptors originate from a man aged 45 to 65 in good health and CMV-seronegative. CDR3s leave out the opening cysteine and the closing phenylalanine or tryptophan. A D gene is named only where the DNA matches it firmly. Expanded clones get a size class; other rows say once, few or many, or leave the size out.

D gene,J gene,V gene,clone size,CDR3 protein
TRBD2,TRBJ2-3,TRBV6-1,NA,ASTDGGGSTDTQY
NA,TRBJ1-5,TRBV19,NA,ASSIVREFTSNQPQH
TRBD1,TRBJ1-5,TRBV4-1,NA,ASSQDWSGQGRQPQH
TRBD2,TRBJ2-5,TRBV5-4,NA,ASSLEGLEQETQY
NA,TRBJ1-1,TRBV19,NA,ASSPRTGNGEAF
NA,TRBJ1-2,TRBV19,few,ASSIARGGYT
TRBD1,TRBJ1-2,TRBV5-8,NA,ASSPLGQGAFYGYT
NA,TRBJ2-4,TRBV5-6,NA,ASSRLGEIKNIQY
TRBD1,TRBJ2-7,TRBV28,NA,ASSSDRALSYEQY
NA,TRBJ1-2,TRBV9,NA,ASSVDRTAYGYT
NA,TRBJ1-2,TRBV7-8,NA,ASSFKVQGGYT